This TCR beta chain was observed in a study of T cells in Graves' hyperthyroidism and ophthalmopathy. The TCR beta CDR3 regions underwent amplification using RNA transcripts as the source. TCR CDR3 regions were first amplified by RT-PCR with HTBI primers. TCRdb re-called the multiplex PCR reads through MiXCR, storing one row per CDR3 protein. The repertoire has around 600,000 distinct CDR3 sequences, about 14% of them found once; the top ten carry around 12%. The ends lost 5 bases at V and 2 bases at J; junction bases unmatched: 10. There are 18 residues in the CDR3. Germline CDR1 and CDR2: ENHRY and SYGVKD. This clonotype has just a few counts.

What was sequenced was blood. The genes are TRBV10-3 and TRBJ2-3; 13 nucleotides match TRBD2. This sequence originates from a woman between 50 and 59 years old with Graves' ophthalmopathy. In DNA form, the CDR3 reads TGTGCCATCAGTATTACCGGGACTAGCGGGATTAACACAGATACGCAGTATTTT. Amino acids: CAISITGTSGINTDTQYF.